The TCR beta chain described here comes from a study of T cell repertoires in cytomegalovirus infection. Across the study: CMV infection plus the matching HLA type was flagged by public TCR beta signatures.

Remarks on this clonotype: At one end, the junction sequence differs from germline, possibly due to a read error.

TCRdb reprocessed the reads with MiXCR, giving one entry per CDR3 protein. Of about 740,000 distinct CDR3 sequences listed, 35% are singletons. The CDR3 covers 13 residues. Germline V gene lookup returns CDR1 MGHRA and CDR2 YSYEKL. V is TRBV4-1 and J is TRBJ2-5; no definite D call. The TCR originated in a human donor in good health (CMV status not recorded). Some clones in this sample may be carry-over from other donors' samples. Sample: PBMCs. CDR3 sequence: CASSRQEQETQYF. CDR3 coding DNA: TGTGCCAGCAGCCGACAAGAGCAAGAGACCCAGTACTTC.